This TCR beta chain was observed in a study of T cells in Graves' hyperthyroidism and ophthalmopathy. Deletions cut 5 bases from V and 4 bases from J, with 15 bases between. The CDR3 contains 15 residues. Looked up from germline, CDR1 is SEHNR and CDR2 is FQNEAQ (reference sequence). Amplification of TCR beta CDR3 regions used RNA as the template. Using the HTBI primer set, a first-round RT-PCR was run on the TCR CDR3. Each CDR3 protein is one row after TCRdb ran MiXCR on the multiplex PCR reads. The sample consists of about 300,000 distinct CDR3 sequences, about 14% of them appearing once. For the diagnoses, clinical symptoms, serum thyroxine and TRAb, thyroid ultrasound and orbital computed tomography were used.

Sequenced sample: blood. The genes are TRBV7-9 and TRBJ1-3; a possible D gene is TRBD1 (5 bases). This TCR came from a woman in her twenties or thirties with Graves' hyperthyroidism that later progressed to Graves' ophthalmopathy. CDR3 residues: CASSPDFGTGNTIYF. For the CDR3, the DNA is TGTGCCAGCAGCCCCGATTTCGGGACCGGAAACACCATATATTTT.